A single sample is the source of the 21 T cell receptor beta chains below, sequenced in a study of blood T cell repertoires in COVID-19. The method was immunoSEQ multiplex PCR; TCRdb's version includes in-frame clones alone and lacks a portion of them. Here the sample spans more than 150,000 clones, around 87% being singletons. The sequenced material came from peripheral blood. The receptors were sampled from a middle-aged man with active or convalescent COVID-19.

Points on this clone: The identical CDR3 is also encoded by other nucleotide sequences in the sample. The V gene is TRBV11-2, the J gene TRBJ1-5; D unclear. The germline V gene has CDR1 SGHAT and CDR2 FQNNGV. With 0 bases removed from V and 5 bases from J, the gap between germline ends came to 5 bases. This CDR3 spans 13 amino acids. In nucleotides, the CDR3 is TGTGCCAGCAGCTTAGATAGAGATCAGCCCCAGCATTTT. Its protein product is CASSLDRDQPQHF.

The genes are TRBV19 and TRBJ1-5, with D unclear. V was shortened by 6 bases and J by 4 bases, with 10 bases between the two germline ends. The CDR3 sequence is 13 residues long. The germline V gene has CDR1 LNHDA and CDR2 SQIVND (reference sequence). The CDR3 sequence is CASRQAVNQPQHF. The CDR3 DNA follows: TGTGCCAGTAGGCAGGCCGTGAATCAGCCCCAGCATTTT.

The V gene is TRBV9, the J gene TRBJ1-2; D may be TRBD1 (6 bases). The germline gives CDR1 SGDLS, CDR2 YYNGEE. V shed 8 bases and J shed 4 bases, with 9 bases lying between them. The CDR3 contains 11 residues. The DNA for the CDR3 is TGTGCCAGTTCCAGGGGCTATGGCTACACCTTC. Translating it yields CASSRGYGYTF.

This sequence joins TRBV7-6 and TRBJ1-5, with D maybe TRBD1 (5 bases). This CDR3 has 20 amino acids. CDR1 is SGHVS and CDR2 is FNYEAQ in the germline V gene. V lost 0 bases and J 2 bases, leaving 23 bases between the germline ends. The CDR3, as DNA: TGTGCCAGCAGCTTAGCGGAGCGGGACGGAAGCAATTTGGGCAATCAGCCCCAGCATTTT. Translation gives CASSLAERDGSNLGNQPQHF. The full variable domain, with the rest looked up from reference TRBV7-6 and TRBJ1-5, is GAGVSQSPRYKVTKRGQDVALRCDPISGHVSLYWYRQALGQGPEFLTYFNYEAQQDKSGLPNDRFSAERPEGSISTLTIQRTEQRDSAMYRCASSLAERDGSNLGNQPQHFGDGTRLSIL.

This clone was seen only a few times. The chain recombines TRBV4-1 with TRBJ2-7, with 9 nucleotides matching TRBD1. J gave up 5 bases and V 2 bases, and 4 bases lay outside the gene matches. The V gene's germline CDR1 is MGHRA and CDR2 YSYEKL. This CDR3 contains 14 residues. The DNA for the CDR3 is TGCGCCAGCAGCCAATGGGGACAGGGCCACGAGCAGTACTTC. Protein product: CASSQWGQGHEQYF.

The V and J genes are TRBV5-1 and TRBJ2-5, with a tentative D call TRBD1 (6 bases). Trimming cost V 2 bases and J 5 bases, with 13 bases left between them. The CDR3 is 14 amino acids. The germline CDR1 and CDR2 sequences are SGHRS and YFSETQ. The CDR3 DNA sequence: TGCGCCAGCAGCTTCTATACAGGGCTGGAGACCCAGTACTTC. It encodes CASSFYTGLETQYF.

This sequence joins TRBV3-1 (or the pseudogene TRBV3-2) and TRBJ2-4; maybe TRBD1 (6 bases). V dropped 4 bases and J dropped 5 bases, with 15 bases sitting between them. Germline V lookup: CDR1 LGHDT, CDR2 YNNKEL (reference sequence). The CDR3 is made up of 15 amino acids. CDR3: CASSPRDNTQNIQYF. The CDR3 DNA is TGTGCCAGCAGCCCACGGGACAATACCCAAAACATTCAGTACTTC.

This sequence joins TRBV6-2 or TRBV6-3 and TRBJ1-1, with TRBD1 identical over 8 bases. With V trimmed by 4 bases and J by 2 bases, 12 bases remained unmatched. CDR1 is MNHEY, CDR2 SVGEGT, per germline. The CDR3 loop spans 17 amino acids. For the CDR3, the DNA is TGTGCCAGCAGTTCTTCCGACAGGGGTGCGGCCAACACTGAAGCTTTCTTT. Translated: CASSSSDRGAANTEAFF.

For this clone: Relative to the germline gene, one junction end is altered; a read error may explain this. This rearrangement joins TRBV11-2 to TRBJ1-6, with a weak D call TRBD1 (6 bases). Germline loops: CDR1 SGHAT, CDR2 FQNNGV. The CDR3 runs to 13 residues. CDR3 sequence reads: CASSIDRNSPLHF. As DNA, the CDR3 is TGTGCCAGCAGCATAGACAGGAATTCACCCCTCCACTTT.

The rearrangement links TRBV27 to TRBJ2-3, with TRBD1 matching 9 bases. V was pared by 5 bases and J by 3 bases, with 6 bases of the junction left unmatched. The CDR3 is 15 residues long. Germline V CDR1 and CDR2: MNHEY, SMNVEV (reference sequence). The CDR3 reads CASSTPGTGTDTQYF. The DNA of the CDR3 is TGTGCCAGCAGTACTCCCGGGACAGGGACAGATACGCAGTATTTT.

The chain's CDR3 is CASSQAGRGAPQDEQFF. CDR3 coding DNA: TGTGCCAGCAGCCAAGCGGGACGGGGGGCCCCTCAGGATGAGCAGTTCTTC. The chain uses TRBV4-2 and TRBJ2-1; D is possibly TRBD2 (7 bases). This CDR3 contains 17 residues. Between the trimmed V and J ends, which lost 1 base and 8 bases, there was a span of 21 bases. Germline CDR1 reads LGHNA; CDR2 reads YNFKEQ.

V usage is TRBV6-5 and J usage is TRBJ1-4; possible D gene TRBD1, 5 bases. The CDR3 has 13 amino acids. V was trimmed by 6 bases and J by 6 bases, leaving 11 bases between them. Per the germline V gene, CDR1 is MNHEY and CDR2 is SVGAGI. The chain's CDR3 is CASRRGGDEKLFF. DNA for the CDR3: TGTGCCAGCAGACGGGGAGGGGATGAAAAACTGTTTTTT.

The chain has TRBV11-2 and TRBJ2-5, with D unclear. The V end lost 1 base, the J end lost 5 bases, and 5 bases lay between the germline ends. The CDR3 extends over 12 amino acids. Per the germline V gene, CDR1 is SGHAT and CDR2 is FQNNGV. Here the CDR3 DNA reads TGTGCCAGCAGCTTAGGGGCGGAGACCCAGTACTTC. Its translation: CASSLGAETQYF.

This chain joins TRBV11-3 and TRBJ2-3; possible D gene TRBD1, 6 bases. The length of the CDR3 is 15 residues. The germline gives CDR1 SGHNT, CDR2 YENEEA. Trimming removed 5 bases at V and 0 bases at J, with 12 bases between. The CDR3 reads CASSPQGGSTDTQYF. The CDR3 nucleotides read TGTGCCAGCAGCCCGCAAGGGGGTAGCACAGATACGCAGTATTTT.

The gene calls are TRBV18 and TRBJ2-5; 7 nucleotides align to TRBD2. Germline V gives CDR1 KGHSH, CDR2 LQKENI. V trimming: 6 bases; J trimming: 5 bases; junction bases outside the gene matches: 9. The CDR3 totals 14 residues. In DNA, the CDR3 is TGTGCCAGCTCGATTCGGGGGGTCAGGGAGACCCAGTACTTC. Amino acid sequence: CASSIRGVRETQYF.

CDR3 nucleotide sequence: TGTGCCAGCAGTTCCGGACTAGCGGGGGGCGAGCAGTACTTC. Its translation: CASSSGLAGGEQYF. The genes are TRBV5-4 and TRBJ2-7; 14 nucleotides line up with TRBD2. The junction had 4 bases not matched to a gene; V was cut back by 5 bases and J by 6 bases. The CDR3 is made up of 14 amino acids. Germline loops: CDR1 SGHNT, CDR2 YYREEE (reference sequence).

This clone was seen only a few times. The CDR3 loop is CASTPWSSGNTIYF. For the CDR3, the DNA is TGTGCCAGTACGCCATGGAGCTCTGGAAACACCATATATTTT. The chain recombines TRBV19 with TRBJ1-3; D not certain. Trimming took 7 bases from V and 0 from J, leaving 10 bases between them. Germline V gives CDR1 LNHDA, CDR2 SQIVND (reference sequence). The CDR3 is 14 residues long. The variable domain in full, with the rest retrieved from reference TRBV19 and TRBJ1-3, is DGGITQSPKYLFRKEGQNVTLSCEQNLNHDAMYWYRQDPGQGLRLIYYSQIVNDFQKGDIAEGYSVSREKKESFPLTVTSAQKNPTAFYLCASTPWSSGNTIYFGEGSWLTVV.

This clone was seen only once. V is TRBV4-1 and J is TRBJ1-1; 9 bases match TRBD1. The trim removed 3 bases at V and 2 bases at J, leaving 4 bases unmatched. The CDR3 extends over 15 amino acids. Germline CDR1 is MGHRA and CDR2 is YSYEKL. The DNA of the CDR3 is TGCGCCAGCAGCCACCCGGGACAGGGAAACACTGAAGCTTTCTTT. Residues: CASSHPGQGNTEAFF.

The chain carries TRBV3-1 (or the pseudogene TRBV3-2) and TRBJ1-3; D is possibly TRBD1 (5 bases). This CDR3 has 13 residues. Germline V gives CDR1 LGHDT, CDR2 YNNKEL (reference sequence). Trimming pared 1 base from V and 9 bases from J, leaving 10 bases between. The CDR3 nucleotides are TGTGCCAGCAGCCAAGTAGGTCAGGGCACCATATATTTT. This encodes CASSQVGQGTIYF.

This clone is a singleton in its sample. The chain couples TRBV7-2 to TRBJ2-3; weak D call: TRBD2 (5 bases). This CDR3 has 13 residues. Trimming took 5 bases from V and 2 from J, leaving 8 bases between them. The germline V gene has CDR1 SGHTA and CDR2 FQGNSA. CDR3 region: CASSQGLTDTQYF. CDR3 coding DNA: TGTGCCAGCAGCCAAGGACTCACAGATACGCAGTATTTT.

The genes are TRBV5-4 and TRBJ1-2; 7 positions agree with TRBD1. From germline, CDR1 is SGHNT and CDR2 YYREEE (reference sequence). The CDR3 length is 13 residues. Losses at the gene ends were 3 bases for V and 5 bases for J; bases not matched to a gene: 4. The CDR3 DNA reads TGTGCCAGCAGCTCAACAGGGGCGTATGGCTACACCTTC. Amino acid sequence: CASSSTGAYGYTF.